This entry lists 3 T cell receptor beta chains sequenced from one sample in a study of blood T cells in healthy people across ages. The second PCR ran roughly 6 to 12 cycles with a sample-barcoded 5' primer and J-beta primers. TCRdb ran MiXCR on the 5' RACE reads and lists one entry per CDR3 protein. The sample consists of roughly 1 million distinct CDR3 sequences, approximately 25% of them appearing once. This sample was shared with a second study, whose subject was T cells of mothers and their children.

The sequencing sample was made of blood. The receptors were gathered from a girl between 2 and 10 years old in good health.

In this sample, this clonotype turned up a few times. This chain uses TRBV6-5 with TRBJ2-3; unclear D gene. CDR3 length: 15 residues. V was cut by 4 bases and J by 3 bases, with 14 bases left in between. Germline CDR1 and CDR2: MNHEY and SVGAGI. In nucleotides, the CDR3 is TGTGCCAGCAGTTTGGCCACTTCCCTTACAGATACGCAGTATTTT. This codes for CASSLATSLTDTQYF.

The gene calls are TRBV4-2 and TRBJ2-1; 9 bases are a match to TRBD2. The CDR3 length is 18 residues. With 1 base clipped from V and 4 bases from J, the junction kept 11 bases outside the gene matches. Germline V gene lookup returns CDR1 LGHNA and CDR2 YNFKEQ. The CDR3 protein is CASSQGEPLAGSYNEQFF. Here the CDR3 DNA reads TGTGCCAGCAGCCAAGGGGAACCTCTAGCGGGGAGTTACAATGAGCAGTTCTTC.

This rearrangement joins TRBV20-1 to TRBJ2-5; no reliable D call. CDR1 is DFQATT, CDR2 SNEGSKA, per germline (reference sequence). The CDR3 runs to 15 residues. V gave up 0 bases and J gave up 2 bases, with 13 bases separating them. DNA for the CDR3: TGCAGTGCTAGAGATTTGGGCCGTGGGCAAGAGACCCAGTACTTC. Translated, it gives CSARDLGRGQETQYF.